This TCR beta chain was sequenced in a study of blood T cell repertoires in COVID-19. Study in general: Samples taken during acute and convalescent COVID-19 were collected in the United States, Italy and Spain.

The germline V gene has CDR1 SNHLY and CDR2 FYNNEI. The CDR3 has 14 residues. The V segment lost 3 bases and the J segment 7 bases; nucleotides outside the gene matches: 6. Original analysis: From reference gene primer amplification, estimates of nucleated cell counts were derived. Data came from immunoSEQ multiplex PCR; TCRdb stores just in-frame clones and leaves some out. From that table come the V and J calls and clone size; the DNA was used to work out D and trimming. The data hold hundreds of thousands of clones, with 75% to 90% observed a single time. On this clone itself: The sample holds other DNA sequences that translate to the same CDR3.

The chain recombines TRBV2 with TRBJ1-5; 7 bases align to TRBD1. Sample: PBMCs or T cells enriched from blood (not recorded which). The receptor was isolated from a man under 40 who had recovered from COVID-19. The CDR3 nucleotides read TGTGCCAGCAGTGATGGGGACAGTAACCAGCCCCAGCATTTT. It translates to CASSDGDSNQPQHF.